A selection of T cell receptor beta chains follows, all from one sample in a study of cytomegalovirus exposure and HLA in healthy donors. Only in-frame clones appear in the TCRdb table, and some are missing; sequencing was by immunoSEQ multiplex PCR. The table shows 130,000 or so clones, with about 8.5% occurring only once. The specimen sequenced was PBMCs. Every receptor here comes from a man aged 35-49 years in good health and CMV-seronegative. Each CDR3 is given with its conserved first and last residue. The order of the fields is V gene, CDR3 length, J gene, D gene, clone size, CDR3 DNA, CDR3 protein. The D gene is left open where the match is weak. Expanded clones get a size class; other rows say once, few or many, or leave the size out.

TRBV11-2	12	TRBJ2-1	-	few	TGTGCCAGCAGCTTAGACCGGAGGGGGCAGTTCTTC	CASSLDRRGQFF
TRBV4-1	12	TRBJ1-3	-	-	TGCGCCAGCAGCCAAGCAGGAAACACCATATATTTT	CASSQAGNTIYF
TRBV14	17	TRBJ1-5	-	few	TGTGCCAGCAGCCCGCTCGTAGACCGACATAGCAATCAGCCCCAGCATTTT	CASSPLVDRHSNQPQHF
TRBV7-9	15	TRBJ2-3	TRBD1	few	TGTGCCAGCAGCTGGAGACAGGGGGGGCCAGATACGCAGTATTTT	CASSWRQGGPDTQYF
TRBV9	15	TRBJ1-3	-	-	TGTGCCAGCAGCGTAGCCGGGGGAAGAGGAAACACCATATATTTT	CASSVAGGRGNTIYF
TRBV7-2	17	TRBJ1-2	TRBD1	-	TGTGCCAGCAGCTCGCCCCGGACCGGGACAGGGGATTATGGCTACACCTTC	CASSSPRTGTGDYGYTF
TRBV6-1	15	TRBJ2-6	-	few	TGCGCCAGCAGTGAGAAGGCGGCCGGGGCCAACGTCCTGACTTTC	CASSEKAAGANVLTF
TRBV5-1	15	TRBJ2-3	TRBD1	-	TGCGCCAGCAGCTTGACAGGGGGCTCTAAAGATACGCAGTATTTT	CASSLTGGSKDTQYF
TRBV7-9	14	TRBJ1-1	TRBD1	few	TGTGCCAGCAGCCCGGACAGGGGGGCCACTGAAGCTTTCTTT	CASSPDRGATEAFF
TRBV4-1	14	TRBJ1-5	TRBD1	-	TGCGCCAGCAGCCAGTACAGGGGGAATCAGCCCCAGCATTTT	CASSQYRGNQPQHF
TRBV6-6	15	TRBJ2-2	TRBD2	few	TGTGCCAGCAGCCCCGGGACTAGCAGCACCGGGGAGCTGTTTTTT	CASSPGTSSTGELFF
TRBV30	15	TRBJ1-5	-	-	TGTGCCTGGAGCGGATCGGGGGGGCACAATCAGCCCCAGCATTTT	CAWSGSGGHNQPQHF
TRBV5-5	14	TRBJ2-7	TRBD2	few	TGTGCCAGCAGCTTGACTAGCGGGCCTTACGAGCAGTACTTC	CASSLTSGPYEQYF
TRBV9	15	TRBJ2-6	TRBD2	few	TGTGCCAGCAGCCTTCGGGGGGGAGGGGCCAACGTCCTGACTTTC	CASSLRGGGANVLTF
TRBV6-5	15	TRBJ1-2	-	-	TGTGCCAGCAGTTACGAGGGCAGGCCAGAAAATGGCTACACCTTC	CASSYEGRPENGYTF
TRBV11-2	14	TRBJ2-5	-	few	TGTGCCAGCAGCTTAGCTGGGTGGGCAGAGACCCAGTACTTC	CASSLAGWAETQYF
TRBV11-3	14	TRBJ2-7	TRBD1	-	TGTGCCAGCAGCCGTGGACAGGAGTCCTACGAGCAGTACTTC	CASSRGQESYEQYF
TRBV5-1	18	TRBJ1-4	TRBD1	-	TGCGCCAGCAGCTTGGGGGACGGGACAGGGGGCCGGCAGGAAAAACTGTTTTTT	CASSLGDGTGGRQEKLFF